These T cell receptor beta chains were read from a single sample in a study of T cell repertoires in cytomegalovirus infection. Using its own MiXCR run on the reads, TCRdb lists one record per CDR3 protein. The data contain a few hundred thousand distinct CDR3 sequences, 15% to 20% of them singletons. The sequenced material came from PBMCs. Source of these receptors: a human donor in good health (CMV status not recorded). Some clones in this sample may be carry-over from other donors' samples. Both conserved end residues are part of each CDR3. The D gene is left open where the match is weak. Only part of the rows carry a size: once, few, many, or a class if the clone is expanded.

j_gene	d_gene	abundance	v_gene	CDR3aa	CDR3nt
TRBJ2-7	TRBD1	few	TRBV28	CASSPPGQGFPSSYEQYF	TGTGCCAGCAGTCCCCCGGGACAGGGTTTTCCCAGCTCCTACGAGCAGTACTTC
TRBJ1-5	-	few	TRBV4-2	CASSQDSDNQPQHF	TGTGCCAGCAGCCAAGATTCGGACAATCAGCCCCAGCATTTT
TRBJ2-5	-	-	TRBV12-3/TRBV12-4	CATQRHGQETQYF	TGTGCCACCCAGCGGCACGGGCAAGAGACCCAGTACTTC
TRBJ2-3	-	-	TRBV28	CASSPGDRTDTQYF	TGTGCCAGCAGTCCAGGGGACCGCACAGATACGCAGTATTTT
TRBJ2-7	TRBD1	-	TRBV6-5	CASSYAGTAGYEQYF	TGTGCCAGCAGTTACGCCGGGACAGCCGGGTACGAGCAGTACTTC
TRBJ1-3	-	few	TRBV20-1	CSARGRRNTIYF	TGCAGTGCCAGGGGCAGACGAAACACCATATATTTT
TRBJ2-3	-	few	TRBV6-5	CASSYVPGVADTQYF	TGTGCCAGCAGTTACGTTCCAGGGGTTGCAGATACGCAGTATTTT
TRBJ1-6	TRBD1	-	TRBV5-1	CASSWGLRQGPNSPLHF	TGCGCCAGCAGCTGGGGACTCCGACAGGGGCCTAATTCACCCCTCCACTTT
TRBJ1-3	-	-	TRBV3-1	CASSQDWRIRTIYF	TGTGCCAGCAGCCAAGATTGGAGGATACGGACCATATATTTT
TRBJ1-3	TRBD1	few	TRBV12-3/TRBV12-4	CASGRGQGAWGNTIYF	TGTGCCAGCGGCCGGGGACAGGGGGCTTGGGGAAACACCATATATTTT
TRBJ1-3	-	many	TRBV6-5	CASSSGERTIYF	TGTGCCAGCAGTTCAGGGGAGCGCACCATATATTTT
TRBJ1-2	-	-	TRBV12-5	CASGLFGETKTQYGYTF	TGTGCTAGTGGTTTGTTTGGGGAGACCAAAACCCAGTATGGCTACACCTTC
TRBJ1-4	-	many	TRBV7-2	CASSPTAVLLEKLFF	TGTGCCAGCAGCCCGACTGCCGTGCTACTGGAAAAACTGTTTTTT
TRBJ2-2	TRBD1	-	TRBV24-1	CATSETGLTGELFF	TGTGCCACCAGTGAGACAGGGTTGACCGGGGAGCTGTTTTTT
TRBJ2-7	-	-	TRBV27	CASSFSPGPYEQYF	TGTGCCAGCAGTTTTAGTCCAGGGCCCTACGAGCAGTACTTC
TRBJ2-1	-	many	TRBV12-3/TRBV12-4	CASSPDSGWGEQFF	TGTGCCAGCAGCCCGGACAGCGGGTGGGGTGAGCAGTTCTTC
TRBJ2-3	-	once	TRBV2	CASSERRPGYLPTDTQYF	TGTGCCAGCAGTGAACGCAGACCAGGATACCTCCCCACAGATACGCAGTATTTT
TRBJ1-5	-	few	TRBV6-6	CASSYFADSNQPQHF	TGTGCCAGCAGTTACTTTGCCGATAGCAATCAGCCCCAGCATTTT
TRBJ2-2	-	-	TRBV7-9	CASNLEDFLNTGELFF	TGTGCCAGCAACCTCGAGGACTTCTTGAACACCGGGGAGCTGTTTTTT
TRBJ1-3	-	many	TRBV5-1	CASSLLGGFGNTIYF	TGCGCCAGCAGCTTGCTCGGGGGCTTTGGAAACACCATATATTTT
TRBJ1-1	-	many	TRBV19	CASTILRGGNTEAFF	TGTGCCAGTACCATCCTACGGGGGGGGAACACTGAAGCTTTCTTT
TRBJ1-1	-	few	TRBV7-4	CASSLVSTGSTEAFF	TGTGCCAGCAGCTTAGTTTCTACAGGGTCGACTGAAGCTTTCTTT
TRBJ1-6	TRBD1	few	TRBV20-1	CSARQGGQGGSPLHF	TGCAGTGCTAGACAGGGTGGACAGGGGGGTTCACCCCTCCACTTT
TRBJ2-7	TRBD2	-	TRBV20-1	CSARDGTSGGYEQYF	TGCAGTGCTAGAGACGGGACTAGCGGGGGATACGAGCAGTACTTC
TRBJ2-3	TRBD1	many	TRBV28	CASGADRVRTDTQYF	TGTGCCAGCGGTGCCGACAGGGTACGCACAGATACGCAGTATTTT
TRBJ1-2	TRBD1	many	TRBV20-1	CSARRGQGGSGYTF	TGCAGTGCTAGACGGGGACAGGGGGGATCTGGCTACACCTTC
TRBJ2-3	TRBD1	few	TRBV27	CASSLWGSGGSSTDTQYF	TGTGCCAGCAGTTTATGGGGTTCAGGGGGTTCTAGCACAGATACGCAGTATTTT
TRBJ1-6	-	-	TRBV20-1	CSVSRENYNSPLHF	TGCAGTGTCTCCAGGGAAAACTATAATTCACCCCTCCACTTT
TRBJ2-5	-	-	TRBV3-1	CASSQVWQQETQYF	TGTGCCAGCAGCCAAGTCTGGCAGCAAGAGACCCAGTACTTC
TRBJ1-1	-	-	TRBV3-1	CASSQDLTGERSEAFF	TGTGCCAGCAGCCAAGATCTTACGGGAGAACGCTCTGAAGCTTTCTTT
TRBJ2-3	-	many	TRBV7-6	CASSPPGSEQYF	TGTGCCAGCAGCCCCCCAGGGAGTGAGCAGTATTTT
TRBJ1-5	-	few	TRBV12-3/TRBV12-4	CASRALDRNQPQHF	TGTGCCAGCAGGGCCCTCGACAGAAATCAGCCCCAGCATTTT
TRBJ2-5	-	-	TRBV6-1	CASPTPWGETQYF	TGTGCCAGTCCTACCCCTTGGGGCGAGACCCAGTACTTC
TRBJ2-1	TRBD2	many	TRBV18	CASSPGSGEGRNEQFF	TGTGCCAGCTCGCCCGGGAGCGGGGAGGGAAGGAATGAGCAGTTCTTC
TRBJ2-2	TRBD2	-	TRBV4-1	CASSQDQGLADNTGELFF	TGCGCCAGCAGCCAAGATCAGGGACTAGCGGACAACACCGGGGAGCTGTTTTTT
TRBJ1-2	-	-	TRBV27	CASSLAGDYGYTF	TGTGCCAGCAGTTTAGCAGGGGACTATGGCTACACCTTC
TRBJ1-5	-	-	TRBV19	CATKGGVGSNQPQHF	TGTGCCACCAAGGGTGGGGTTGGGAGCAATCAGCCCCAGCATTTT
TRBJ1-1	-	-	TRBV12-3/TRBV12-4	CASGGRETEAFF	TGTGCCAGCGGGGGGAGGGAGACTGAAGCTTTCTTT
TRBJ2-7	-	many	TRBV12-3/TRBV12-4	CASTFGGSYEQYF	TGTGCCAGCACCTTTGGGGGATCCTACGAGCAGTACTTC
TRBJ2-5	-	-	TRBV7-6	CASSFHPGSGTQYF	TGTGCCAGCAGCTTCCATCCAGGGTCTGGGACCCAGTACTTC
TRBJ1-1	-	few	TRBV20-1	CSASLGRTNTEAFF	TGCAGTGCTAGTTTGGGCAGGACGAACACTGAAGCTTTCTTT
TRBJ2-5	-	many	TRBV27	CASSLSLKGETQYF	TGTGCCAGCAGTTTGAGTCTTAAGGGGGAGACCCAGTACTTC
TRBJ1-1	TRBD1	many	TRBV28	CASSWGQGSTEAFF	TGTGCCAGCAGTTGGGGACAGGGATCCACTGAAGCTTTCTTT
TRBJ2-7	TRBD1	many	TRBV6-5	CASSYSYPGGAGSYEQYF	TGTGCCAGCAGTTACTCGTACCCAGGGGGCGCGGGCTCCTACGAGCAGTACTTC
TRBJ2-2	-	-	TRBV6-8	CASRLTSSATGELFF	TGTGCCAGCAGACTAACTAGCTCCGCCACCGGGGAGCTGTTTTTT